This T cell receptor beta chain was obtained from a study of blood T cell repertoires in COVID-19. Study information: Both acute and convalescent COVID-19 samples were obtained from the United States, Italy and Spain. The cDNA or gDNA used as material had been derived from T cells, B-cell-depleted T cells, or PBMCs.

In the original processing: Nucleated cell number was recorded as an estimate derived from reference gene primer amplification. Clones were read by immunoSEQ multiplex PCR, and TCRdb kept only the in-frame ones, dropping some. V, J and clone size reflect that table, while D and trimming were determined from the DNA. The repertoire consists of approximately 230,000 clones, with around 88% occurring once and the leading ten covering under 8%. Seattle's cohort entered during active infection and was followed longitudinally. This receptor was taken from a woman aged 30 to 39 with COVID-19, enrolled during active disease. Sequences were obtained from peripheral blood.

The CDR3 here is CASSNQGAVDGYTF. CDR3 in DNA: TGTGCCAGCAGTAACCAGGGGGCCGTAGACGGCTACACCTTC. The V call is TRBV6-5, the J call TRBJ1-2, with 8 bases lining up with TRBD1. Germline V lookup: CDR1 MNHEY, CDR2 SVGAGI. There are 14 residues in the CDR3. J gave up 8 bases and V 5 bases, and 10 bases lay outside the gene matches.